One and the same sample provided the 13 T cell receptor beta chains below, sequenced in a study of tumor-infiltrating lymphocytes in localized non-small cell lung cancer. The repertoire was sequenced with immunoSEQ multiplex PCR; TCRdb's copy has only in-frame clones and lacks some. Of 4,000 to 5,500 clones in the sample, less than 75% were seen once. Sequenced: lung tumor tissue. These receptors all come from a human donor with non-small cell lung cancer.

This chain connects TRBV2 to TRBJ1-2, with 10 bases fitting TRBD1. V dropped 6 bases and J dropped 7; count of bases not matched to a gene: 5. This CDR3 has 13 residues. The germline gives CDR1 SNHLY, CDR2 FYNNEI. CDR3 bases: TGTGCCAGCAGGTCCGGGACAGGGGTTGGCTACACCTTC. Translating gives CASRSGTGVGYTF. Looking up the rest from reference TRBV2 and TRBJ1-2 gives the full variable domain: EPEVTQTPSHQVTQMGQEVILRCVPISNHLYFYWYRQILGQKVEFLVSFYNNEISEKSEIFDDQFSVERPDGSNFTLKIRSTKLEDSAMYFCASRSGTGVGYTFGSGTRLTVV.

V and J are TRBV4-1 and TRBJ1-1; D remains unclear. The CDR3 sequence is 15 residues long. The V end was cut by 1 base, the J end by 3 bases, with 12 bases between. CDR1 MGHRA and CDR2 YSYEKL come from the germline V gene. In DNA form, the CDR3 reads TGCGCCAGCAGCCAAGTGGTCCGATGGGACACTGAAGCTTTCTTT. Protein: CASSQVVRWDTEAFF.

CDR3 region: CASSLRDGIEKLFF. The CDR3 region has the DNA TGTGCCAGCAGCTTAAGGGACGGTATCGAAAAACTGTTTTTT. This chain connects TRBV5-8 to TRBJ1-4; TRBD1 is a possible D gene (5 bases). The length of the CDR3 is 14 residues. Germline loops: CDR1 SGHTS, CDR2 YDEGEE. Trimming took off 2 bases at V and 8 bases at J, with 13 bases between the two ends.

The rearrangement links TRBV27 to TRBJ1-6; no clear D gene. Germline loops: CDR1 MNHEY, CDR2 SMNVEV (reference sequence). There are 15 residues in the CDR3. V lost 3 bases and J lost 0, with 6 bases in between. The CDR3 is CASSLSSSYNSPLHF. DNA of the CDR3: TGTGCCAGCAGTTTGAGTAGCTCCTATAATTCACCCCTCCACTTT.

The J gene is TRBJ2-1, the V gene TRBV4-3, with 9 positions matching TRBD2. This CDR3 spans 16 amino acids. Germline V CDR1 and CDR2: LGHNA, YSLEER. V was clipped by 2 bases and J by 8 bases; unmatched bases: 10. For the CDR3, the DNA is TGCGCCAGCAGCCAACGACCGGCGGCGGGAGGGGATGAGCAGTTCTTC. Residues: CASSQRPAAGGDEQFF.

In its sample, this clone was seen a few times. The chain is built from TRBV5-4 and TRBJ1-2; 7 nucleotides agree with TRBD1. In germline, CDR1 is SGHNT, CDR2 YYREEE (reference sequence). This CDR3 spans 14 amino acids. V gave up 3 bases and J gave up 4 bases; unmatched junction bases: 6. The CDR3 region is CASSSPTGSYGYTF. The CDR3 DNA sequence: TGTGCCAGCAGCTCTCCGACAGGGTCCTATGGCTACACCTTC. Combining the CDR3 with reference TRBV5-4 and TRBJ1-2 gives the whole variable domain ETGVTQSPTHLIKTRGQQVTLRCSSQSGHNTVSWYQQALGQGPQFIFQYYREEENGRGNFPPRFSGLQFPNYSSELNVNALELDDSALYLCASSSPTGSYGYTFGSGTRLTVV.

The rearrangement uses TRBV5-4 and TRBJ2-2, with 9 bases fitting TRBD2. The CDR3 spans 15 residues. V dropped 0 bases and J dropped 7; count of bases not matched to a gene: 4. Germline CDR1 SGHNT, CDR2 YYREEE (reference sequence). The CDR3, as DNA: TGTGCCAGCAGCTTGGGGACTAGCGCGAACGGGGAGCTGTTTTTT. This translates into CASSLGTSANGELFF.

The table lists this clone with a few counts. The chain recombines TRBV5-1 with TRBJ2-1; the D call may be TRBD1 or TRBD2 (5 bases each). CDR1 SGHRS and CDR2 YFSETQ come from the germline V gene. CDR3 length: 16 residues. V lost 0 bases, J lost 9 bases, and 19 bases lay in between. DNA for the CDR3: TGCGCCAGCAGCTTGGCCCCCTCGGGACCCACGAGTGAGCAGTTCTTC. This translates into CASSLAPSGPTSEQFF.

This clone was recorded a few times. The chain couples TRBV30 to TRBJ1-3; maybe TRBD1 (6 bases). CDR3 length: 14 residues. V gave up 5 bases and J gave up 8 bases, with 19 bases separating them. CDR1 and CDR2 from the germline V gene are GTSNPN and SVGIG (reference sequence). The CDR3: CAWGAQGLPHTIYF. The CDR3 DNA reads TGTGCCTGGGGGGCCCAGGGGCTGCCCCACACCATATATTTT.

This clone was counted between two and nine times. The rearrangement links TRBV20-1 to TRBJ1-1; TRBD1 is a possible D gene (5 bases). Trimming cost V 6 bases and J 7 bases, with 12 bases left between them. In germline, CDR1 is DFQATT, CDR2 SNEGSKA (reference sequence). This CDR3 is built from 11 residues. The chain's CDR3 is CSASWGGEAFF. The CDR3 DNA reads as TGCAGTGCCTCTTGGGGCGGTGAAGCTTTCTTT.

The chain carries TRBV14 and TRBJ2-3; 7 nucleotides agree with TRBD1. V lost 4 bases to trimming and J lost 1 base; unmatched junction nucleotides: 5. This CDR3 is 15 amino acids long. Germline loops: CDR1 SGHDN, CDR2 FVKESK. CDR3 amino acids: CASSPTGVRTDTQYF. In nucleotides, the CDR3 is TGTGCCAGCAGCCCAACAGGGGTACGCACAGATACGCAGTATTTT.

This clone was counted only a few times. The chain couples TRBV27 to TRBJ2-3; D is perhaps TRBD1 or TRBD2 (6 bases each). Germline values: CDR1 MNHEY, CDR2 SMNVEV (reference sequence). The CDR3 consists of 17 residues. The V gene lost 4 bases and the J gene lost 5 bases, with 22 bases spanning the gap. DNA of the CDR3: TGTGCCAGCAGTTCCCCGTTGGCGGTACAGGGAGGAGATACGCAGTATTTT. Translation gives CASSSPLAVQGGDTQYF.

This chain uses TRBV4-3 with TRBJ1-5, with a tentative D call TRBD1 (5 bases). Trimming took off 4 bases at V and 1 base at J, with 14 bases between the two ends. CDR3 length: 16 residues. CDR1 and CDR2 (germline): LGHNA, YSLEER. This chain's CDR3 is CASSLEYRDSNQPQHF. For the CDR3, the DNA is TGCGCCAGCAGCCTAGAATACCGGGACAGCAATCAGCCCCAGCATTTT.